The 8 T cell receptor beta chains below come from one sample, sequenced in a study of T-cell memory formation after mild COVID-19. TCRdb re-analysed the 5' RACE reads in MiXCR, keeping a single row per CDR3 protein. The sample includes roughly 350,000 distinct CDR3 sequences, roughly 20% seen only once; the top ten take around 12%. Input material: PBMCs or a T cell subset sorted from them (not recorded which). The receptors were gathered from an adult woman who had mild COVID-19 (a few samples of this study predate the infection). Cell type and time point are not known.

This clonotype was counted a few times. V and J are TRBV5-6 and TRBJ2-3; a weak D match, TRBD2 (5 bases). V lost 0 bases and J 5 bases, leaving 13 bases between the germline ends. CDR1 SGHDT and CDR2 YYEEEE come from the germline V gene. The CDR3 extends over 15 amino acids. Here the CDR3 DNA reads TGTGCCAGCAGCTTGGAGGCGGGCTGGGGAGATACGCAGTATTTT. Translation gives CASSLEAGWGDTQYF.

This clonotype was detected ten times or more. The chain links TRBV4-2 to TRBJ1-2; maybe TRBD1 (6 bases). The CDR3 spans 14 residues. Germline assignment: CDR1 LGHNA and CDR2 YNFKEQ. The V gene lost 4 bases and the J gene lost 8 bases, with 17 bases spanning the gap. The CDR3 DNA reads as TGTGCCAGCAGCCTTAACAACGGGGGCCGCGGCTACACCTTC. It translates to CASSLNNGGRGYTF.

The table lists this clonotype with many counts. CDR3 nucleotides: TGCGCCAGCAGCTTGGTGGACGGTACCTACGAGCAGTACTTC. Protein: CASSLVDGTYEQYF. V usage is TRBV5-1 and J usage is TRBJ2-7; D is ambiguous. In germline, CDR1 is SGHRS, CDR2 YFSETQ. The CDR3 totals 14 residues. Trimming cost V 0 bases and J 2 bases, with 9 bases left between them.

This chain uses TRBV7-3 with TRBJ2-3; tentative D call: TRBD2 (5 bases). The CDR3 is made up of 15 amino acids. Germline CDR1 and CDR2: SGHTA and FQGTGA. Between the trimmed V and J ends, which lost 5 bases and 6 bases, there was a span of 18 bases. CDR3 sequence (DNA): TGTGCCAGCAGCCGCGAGGGTCGGTACGGTGATACGCAGTATTTT. Protein: CASSREGRYGDTQYF. Supplemented by reference TRBV7-3 and TRBJ2-3, the full variable domain reads GAGVSQTPSNKVTEKGKYVELRCDPISGHTALYWYRQSLGQGPEFLIYFQGTGAADDSGLPNDRFFAVRPEGSVSTLKIQRTERGDSAVYLCASSREGRYGDTQYFGPGTRLTVL.

This clonotype was observed a handful of times. J is TRBJ2-7 and V is TRBV5-1, with TRBD1 identical over 11 bases. The V gene's germline CDR1 is SGHRS and CDR2 YFSETQ. Trimming removed 4 bases from V and 5 bases from J; junction bases left unmatched: 5. The CDR3 totals 14 residues. The CDR3 sequence: CASSEGQGVDEQYF. In nucleotides, the CDR3 is TGCGCCAGCAGCGAGGGACAGGGGGTAGACGAGCAGTACTTC.

The rearrangement joins TRBV15 to TRBJ2-3; TRBD1 matches at 7 bases. Germline lookup yields CDR1 LNHNV and CDR2 YYDKDF (reference sequence). V gave up 5 bases and J gave up 6 bases; unmatched junction bases: 5. CDR3 length: 13 residues. CDR3 residues: CATSLTGSDTQYF. CDR3 DNA sequence: TGTGCCACCAGCTTGACAGGGTCGGATACGCAGTATTTT.

V is TRBV7-6 and J is TRBJ1-1; 7 positions agree with TRBD1. V shed 5 bases and J 1 base; nucleotides not matched to a gene: 7. The CDR3 consists of 15 residues. Germline V gene sequence: CDR1 SGHVS, CDR2 FNYEAQ. The CDR3: CASSASTGTNTEAFF. The CDR3 DNA is TGTGCCAGCAGCGCGTCGACAGGGACGAACACTGAAGCTTTCTTT.

There are a few counts of this clonotype. This chain connects TRBV6-5 to TRBJ2-3; D perhaps matches TRBD1 (6 bases). The ends were cut back, 4 bases at V and 3 bases at J, with 11 bases in the middle. Germline V CDR1 and CDR2: MNHEY, SVGAGI. The CDR3 covers 14 residues. CDR3 sequence reads: CASSLDSYTDTQYF. The CDR3 nucleotides read TGTGCCAGCAGTTTGGACAGCTATACAGATACGCAGTATTTT.